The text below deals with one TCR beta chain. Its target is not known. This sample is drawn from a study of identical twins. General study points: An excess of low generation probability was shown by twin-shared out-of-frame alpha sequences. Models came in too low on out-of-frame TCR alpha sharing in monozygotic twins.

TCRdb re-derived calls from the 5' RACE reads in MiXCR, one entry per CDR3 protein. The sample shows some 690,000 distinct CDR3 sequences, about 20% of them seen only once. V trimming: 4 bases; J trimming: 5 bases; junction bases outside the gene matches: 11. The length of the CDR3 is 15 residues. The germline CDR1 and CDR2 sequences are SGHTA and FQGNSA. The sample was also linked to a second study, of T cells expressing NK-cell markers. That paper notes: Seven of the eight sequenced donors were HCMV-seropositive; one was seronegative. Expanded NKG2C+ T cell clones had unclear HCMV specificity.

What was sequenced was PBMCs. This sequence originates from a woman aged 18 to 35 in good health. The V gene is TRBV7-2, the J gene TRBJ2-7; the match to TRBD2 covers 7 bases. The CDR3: CASSSSGTGSNEQYF. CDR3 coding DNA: TGTGCCAGCAGCTCTAGCGGTACTGGTAGCAACGAGCAGTACTTC.